These T cell receptor beta chains were read from a single sample in a study of T cell responses to AZD1222 COVID-19 vaccine. Assay used: immunoSEQ multiplex PCR; TCRdb lists only in-frame clones, some missing. The sample includes 150,000 to 180,000 clones, roughly nine tenths of them seen just once. The source was peripheral blood, collected on day 0 of MenACWY control vaccination. The receptors were gathered from an adult in good health. Both conserved end residues are part of each CDR3. The order of the fields is V gene, J gene, D gene, clone size, CDR3 protein, CDR3 DNA. D genes are given only for firm matches. Not every row has a clone size; where given, it reads once, few, many or a size class.

V gene: TRBV5-1
J gene: TRBJ1-6
D gene: -
clone size: few
CDR3 protein: CASSLEGLNNSPLHF
CDR3 DNA: TGCGCCAGCAGCTTGGAAGGACTTAATAATTCACCCCTCCACTTT

V gene: TRBV27
J gene: TRBJ2-7
D gene: -
clone size: -
CDR3 protein: CASSFIGDGSYEQYF
CDR3 DNA: TGTGCCAGCAGTTTTATAGGGGACGGTTCCTACGAGCAGTACTTC

V gene: TRBV6-2/TRBV6-3
J gene: TRBJ2-2
D gene: -
clone size: -
CDR3 protein: CASSDTRKLFF
CDR3 DNA: TGTGCCAGCAGTGATACCCGTAAGCTGTTTTTT

V gene: TRBV7-8
J gene: TRBJ1-1
D gene: -
clone size: -
CDR3 protein: CASSLGGPGMNTEAFF
CDR3 DNA: TGTGCCAGCAGCTTAGGCGGTCCAGGGATGAACACTGAAGCTTTCTTT

V gene: TRBV11-3
J gene: TRBJ1-2
D gene: TRBD1
clone size: -
CDR3 protein: CASSSLTGADYTF
CDR3 DNA: TGTGCCAGCAGCTCCCTTACAGGGGCTGACTACACCTTC

V gene: TRBV6-6
J gene: TRBJ2-1
D gene: TRBD1
clone size: -
CDR3 protein: CASRRGDSYNEQFF
CDR3 DNA: TGTGCCAGCAGACGAGGGGACAGTTACAATGAGCAGTTCTTC

V gene: TRBV4-1
J gene: TRBJ1-4
D gene: -
clone size: once
CDR3 protein: CASSHRAGWQDNEKLFF
CDR3 DNA: TGCGCCAGCAGCCATCGCGCCGGGTGGCAGGATAATGAAAAACTGTTTTTT

V gene: TRBV5-4
J gene: TRBJ2-5
D gene: -
clone size: -
CDR3 protein: CASSQAAGETQYF
CDR3 DNA: TGTGCCAGCAGCCAAGCGGCCGGAGAGACCCAGTACTTC

V gene: TRBV29-1
J gene: TRBJ1-2
D gene: -
clone size: -
CDR3 protein: CWAGDVNYGYTF
CDR3 DNA: TGCTGGGCAGGGGACGTTAACTATGGCTACACCTTC

V gene: TRBV28
J gene: TRBJ2-3
D gene: TRBD1
clone size: -
CDR3 protein: CASSPPLTGTGADTQYF
CDR3 DNA: TGTGCCAGCAGCCCACCGCTTACAGGGACAGGGGCAGATACGCAGTATTTT

V gene: TRBV5-6
J gene: TRBJ2-1
D gene: -
clone size: -
CDR3 protein: CASSFRGSSYNEQFF
CDR3 DNA: TGTGCCAGCAGCTTCCGGGGGAGCTCCTACAATGAGCAGTTCTTC

V gene: TRBV19
J gene: TRBJ2-7
D gene: TRBD2
clone size: -
CDR3 protein: CASSSAGGGYEQYF
CDR3 DNA: TGTGCCAGTAGTTCAGCGGGAGGTGGCTACGAGCAGTACTTC

V gene: TRBV4-3
J gene: TRBJ2-1
D gene: -
clone size: -
CDR3 protein: CASSQDRPSYNEQFF
CDR3 DNA: TGCGCCAGCAGCCAAGACCGGCCCTCCTACAATGAGCAGTTCTTC

V gene: TRBV7-9
J gene: TRBJ1-4
D gene: -
clone size: -
CDR3 protein: CASSPQGGGNEKLFF
CDR3 DNA: TGTGCCAGCAGCCCCCAGGGTGGGGGTAATGAAAAACTGTTTTTT